These 8 T cell receptor beta chains originate from one sample sequenced in a study of blood T cell repertoires in COVID-19. Profiled with immunoSEQ multiplex PCR; TCRdb holds only in-frame clones, not every one. The sample lists 270,000 or so clones; about 86% were seen once. Sequencing was done on a sample of PBMCs or T cells enriched from blood (not recorded which). These receptors were collected from a man over 45 who had recovered from COVID-19.

This chain joins TRBV18 and TRBJ2-7; 7 positions match TRBD2. Germline assignment: CDR1 KGHSH and CDR2 LQKENI. CDR3 length equals 15 residues. V shed 3 bases and J 7 bases; nucleotides not matched to a gene: 12. CDR3 sequence: CASSPGDYPFSEQYF. CDR3 coding DNA: TGTGCCAGCTCACCGGGGGACTACCCCTTTTCGGAGCAGTACTTC.

The chain uses TRBV10-1 and TRBJ1-1, with 7 bases identical to TRBD1. Germline CDR1 is WNHNN and CDR2 is SYGVQD (reference sequence). V lost 0 bases to trimming and J lost 7 bases; unmatched junction nucleotides: 11. This CDR3 has 16 residues. The CDR3 is CASSESRRGAVHEAFF. The CDR3 nucleotides are TGCGCCAGCAGTGAGTCCCGCAGGGGGGCCGTACATGAAGCTTTCTTT.

V and J are TRBV29-1 and TRBJ2-1; 13 nucleotides agree with TRBD2. Germline V CDR1 and CDR2: SQVTM, ANQGSEA. V was pared by 8 bases and J by 0 bases, with 10 bases of the junction left unmatched. There are 17 residues in the CDR3. CDR3 in amino acids: CSPRQLAGGSSYNEQFF. Written as DNA, the CDR3 is TGCAGCCCCCGGCAACTAGCGGGAGGGAGCTCCTACAATGAGCAGTTCTTC.

This chain uses TRBV11-2 with TRBJ2-2, with 7 bases lining up with TRBD2. This CDR3 has 15 residues. CDR1 and CDR2 (germline): SGHAT, FQNNGV. V was clipped by 1 base and J by 4 bases; unmatched bases: 3. The CDR3 reads CASSLAGTTTGELFF. Here the CDR3 DNA reads TGTGCCAGCAGCTTAGCCGGGACTACCACCGGGGAGCTGTTTTTT.

The chain links TRBV6-5 to TRBJ2-1, with TRBD1 matching over 8 bases. Germline assignment: CDR1 MNHEY and CDR2 SVGAGI. V dropped 2 bases and J dropped 2; count of bases not matched to a gene: 5. CDR3 size: 16 residues. This chain's CDR3 is CASSYTGTGPYNEQFF. CDR3 DNA sequence: TGTGCCAGCAGTTACACCGGGACAGGACCCTACAATGAGCAGTTCTTC.

This chain joins TRBV5-4 and TRBJ1-4; TRBD1 matches at 9 bases. The CDR3 sequence is 17 residues long. Germline V gene data show CDR1 as SGHNT and CDR2 as YYREEE (reference sequence). The J segment lost 3 bases and the V segment lost 4 bases, leaving 10 bases of the junction unmatched. The DNA of the CDR3 is TGTGCCAGCAGCCCCAACAGACGACAGGGGGCTAATGAAAAACTGTTTTTT. This encodes CASSPNRRQGANEKLFF.

The gene calls are TRBV28 and TRBJ1-1; D perhaps matches TRBD1 (6 bases). V was clipped by 8 bases and J by 1 base, with 14 bases between them. The CDR3 covers 14 residues. Germline loops: CDR1 MDHEN, CDR2 SYDVKM. CDR3: CASFTGWRNTEAFF. The CDR3, as DNA: TGTGCCAGCTTTACAGGGTGGCGGAACACTGAAGCTTTCTTT.

The genes are TRBV5-4 and TRBJ2-7, with 7 bases aligning to TRBD1. The germline gives CDR1 SGHNT, CDR2 YYREEE (reference sequence). With 0 bases clipped from V and 1 base from J, the junction kept 7 bases outside the gene matches. This CDR3 has 16 amino acids. Here the CDR3 reads CASSLVRAGGSYEQYF. The CDR3 nucleotides read TGTGCCAGCAGCTTGGTTAGGGCAGGGGGTTCCTACGAGCAGTACTTC.